Below, one T cell receptor (beta chain) is given with its context. Its cognate antigen is unknown. The study drew its donors from healthy HIV-negative adults without recent acute infections or vaccinations. There are 14 residues in the CDR3. CDR1 MDHEN and CDR2 SYDVKM come from the germline V gene. The V gene lost 2 bases and the J gene lost 2 bases, with 6 bases spanning the gap. Only in-frame clones appear in the TCRdb table, and some are missing; sequencing was by immunoSEQ multiplex PCR. The sample records 1 million to 1.2 million clones, approximately 80% being singletons. The data were obtained in a study of shared clonotypes between healthy human individuals. Study outcomes and limitations: Sorted-subset samples were not fully sequenced, rarefaction indicated.

Sequencing was performed on memory CD4+ T cells from PBMCs. As to subset: CD45RA-negative fraction. The TCR originated in a man aged 18-30 years in good health. Some clones in this sample may be carry-over from other donors' samples. The chain links TRBV28 to TRBJ2-2; a possible D gene is TRBD1 (5 bases). The CDR3 DNA reads TGTGCCAGCAGTTTACAGGGAAACACCGGGGAGCTGTTTTTT. This translates into CASSLQGNTGELFF. Drawing the rest from reference TRBV28 and TRBJ2-2, the complete variable domain is DVKVTQSSRYLVKRTGEKVFLECVQDMDHENMFWYRQDPGLGLRLIYFSYDVKMKEKGDIPEGYSVSREKKERFSLILESASTNQTSMYLCASSLQGNTGELFFGEGSRLTVL.